This T cell receptor (beta chain) was documented in a study of blood T cell repertoires in COVID-19. Overall study context: Spain, Italy and the United States supplied samples that represented acute and convalescent COVID-19. T cells, B-cell-depleted T cells, or PBMCs provided the cDNA or gDNA that served as material.

Method: immunoSEQ multiplex PCR; TCRdb's copy keeps in-frame clones and lacks some. Among tens of thousands of clones listed, roughly 74% were seen once. This TCR was recovered from a human donor in a cohort sampled during active COVID-19. Sample: peripheral blood.

The CDR3: CASRGPGQGKIDEQFF. CDR3 bases: TGTGCCAGCAGAGGCCCTGGGCAGGGTAAGATAGATGAGCAGTTCTTC. The chain is built from TRBV2 and TRBJ2-1; a possible D gene is TRBD1 (5 bases). Trimming shortened V by 6 bases and J by 8 bases, and 23 bases separated the two germline ends. The CDR3 extends over 16 amino acids. Germline assignment: CDR1 SNHLY and CDR2 FYNNEI.